The 7 T cell receptor beta chains below were found in one sample sequenced in a study of T-cell memory formation after mild COVID-19. TCRdb ran MiXCR on the 5' RACE reads and lists one entry per CDR3 protein. Among about 210,000 distinct CDR3 sequences listed, roughly a tenth were seen once. The sample comprised PBMCs or a T cell subset sorted from them (not recorded which). The receptor source for this set is a man aged 18 to 29 who had mild COVID-19 (a few samples of this study predate the infection). Cell type and time point are not known.

The genes are TRBV4-1 and TRBJ1-6, with D possibly matching TRBD1 (5 bases). The V and J ends lost 2 bases and 3 bases respectively, with 14 bases between them. The CDR3 length is 17 residues. CDR1 and CDR2 from the germline V gene are MGHRA and YSYEKL. The CDR3 DNA reads TGCGCCAGCAGCCAATTATGCAGGGCGGTCTATAATTCACCCCTCCACTTT. Its protein product is CASSQLCRAVYNSPLHF.

This clonotype showed up many times. This chain uses TRBV7-9 with TRBJ1-4; tentative D call: TRBD1 (5 bases). Germline-derived CDR1 and CDR2 are SEHNR and FQNEAQ (reference sequence). The CDR3 loop spans 14 amino acids. V lost 5 bases, J lost 9 bases, and 16 bases lay in between. CDR3 DNA sequence: TGTGCCAGCAGCGGACGCTACCGGGACCAAAAACTGTTTTTT. Translation: CASSGRYRDQKLFF.

This clonotype was counted ten times or more. The V call is TRBV5-1, the J call TRBJ2-5; D could derive from TRBD1 or TRBD2 (5 bases each). In germline, CDR1 is SGHRS, CDR2 YFSETQ. V was trimmed by 5 bases and J by 1 base, leaving 15 bases between them. The CDR3 has 15 residues. CDR3 coding DNA: TGCGCCAGCAGATCCGCCGGGACCACCCAAGAGACCCAGTACTTC. Its translation is CASRSAGTTQETQYF.

In this sample, this clonotype turned up a few times. This sequence joins TRBV28 and TRBJ1-2; D gene ambiguous. CDR3 length: 13 amino acids. Germline V gives CDR1 MDHEN, CDR2 SYDVKM. Trimming removed 2 bases at V and 3 bases at J, with 7 bases between. The CDR3 DNA follows: TGTGCCAGCAGTTTACCGGACTACTATGGCTACACCTTC. It specifies CASSLPDYYGYTF.

This clonotype has more than one count but fewer than ten. The chain joins TRBV7-2 to TRBJ2-7; D tentatively reads TRBD1 or TRBD2 (5 bases each). The CDR3 sequence is 13 residues long. The V gene's germline CDR1 is SGHTA and CDR2 FQGNSA. With 5 bases removed from V and 6 bases from J, the gap between germline ends came to 14 bases. In DNA form, the CDR3 reads TGTGCCAGCAGCCCTGCCCTGGGGGTCGAGCAGTACTTC. Translation gives CASSPALGVEQYF.

This clonotype was detected a few times. The chain joins TRBV2 to TRBJ1-1, with no clear D. Trimming removed 7 bases from V and 0 bases from J, with 12 bases in between. CDR1 SNHLY and CDR2 FYNNEI come from the germline V gene. The CDR3 contains 14 residues. The CDR3 spells CASKLSPMNTEAFF. CDR3 coding DNA: TGTGCCAGCAAGCTCTCCCCTATGAACACTGAAGCTTTCTTT.

V gene TRBV28 combines with J gene TRBJ2-5, with D perhaps matching TRBD1 or TRBD2 (5 bases each). The CDR3 runs 17 residues. Trimming removed 7 bases from V and 2 bases from J, with 23 bases in between. Germline CDR1 is MDHEN and CDR2 is SYDVKM. The CDR3 sequence is CASTQLIIGAKQETQYF. DNA for the CDR3: TGTGCCAGCACCCAACTAATAATCGGGGCAAAACAAGAGACCCAGTACTTC.